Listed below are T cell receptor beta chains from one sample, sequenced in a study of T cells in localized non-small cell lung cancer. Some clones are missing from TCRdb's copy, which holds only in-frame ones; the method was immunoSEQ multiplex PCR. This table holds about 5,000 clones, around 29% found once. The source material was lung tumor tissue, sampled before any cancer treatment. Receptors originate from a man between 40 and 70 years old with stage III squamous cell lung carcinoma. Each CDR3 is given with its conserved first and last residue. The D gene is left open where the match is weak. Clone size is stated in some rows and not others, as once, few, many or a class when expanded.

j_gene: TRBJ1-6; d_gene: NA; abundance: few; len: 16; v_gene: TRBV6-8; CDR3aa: CATQNLGTQERGTLHF; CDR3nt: TGTGCCACCCAAAACCTCGGGACTCAGGAAAGAGGAACCCTCCACTTT
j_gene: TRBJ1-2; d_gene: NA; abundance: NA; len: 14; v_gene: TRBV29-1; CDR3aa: CSVDARAGNYGYTF; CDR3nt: TGCAGCGTTGACGCCAGGGCGGGTAACTATGGCTACACCTTC
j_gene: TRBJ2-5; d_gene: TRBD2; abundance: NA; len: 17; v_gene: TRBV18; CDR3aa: CASSPPSSGGAPETQYF; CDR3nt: TGTGCCAGCTCACCACCTTCTAGCGGGGGGGCCCCGGAGACCCAGTACTTC
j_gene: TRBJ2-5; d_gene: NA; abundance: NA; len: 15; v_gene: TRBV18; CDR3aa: CASSPPEGYQETQYF; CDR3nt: TGTGCCAGCTCACCACCGGAAGGGTACCAAGAGACCCAGTACTTC
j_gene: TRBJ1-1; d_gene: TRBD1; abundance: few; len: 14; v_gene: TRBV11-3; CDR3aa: CASNRDRVKTEAFF; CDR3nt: TGTGCCAGCAACCGGGACAGGGTAAAGACTGAAGCTTTCTTT
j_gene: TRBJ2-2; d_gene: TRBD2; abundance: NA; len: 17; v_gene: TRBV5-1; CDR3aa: CASSHPRTSGNTGELFF; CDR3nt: TGCGCCAGCAGCCATCCCAGGACTAGCGGCAACACCGGGGAGCTGTTTTTT
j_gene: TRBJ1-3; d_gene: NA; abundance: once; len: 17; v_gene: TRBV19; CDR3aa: CASSTLGTSNSGNTIYF; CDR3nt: TGTGCCAGTAGTACGCTGGGGACATCTAACTCTGGAAACACCATATATTTT
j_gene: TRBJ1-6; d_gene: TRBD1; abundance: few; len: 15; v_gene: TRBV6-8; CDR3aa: CASSGGQGFGPPLHF; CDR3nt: TGTGCCAGCAGTGGGGGACAGGGGTTTGGGCCACCCCTCCACTTT
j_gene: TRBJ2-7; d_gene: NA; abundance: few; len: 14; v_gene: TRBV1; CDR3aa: CASSQDHASYEQYF; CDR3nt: TGCGCCAGCAGCCAAGACCACGCCTCCTACGAGCAGTACTTC
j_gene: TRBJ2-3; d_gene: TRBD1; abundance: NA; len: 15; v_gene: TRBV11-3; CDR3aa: CASSLVGQGTDTQYF; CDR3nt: TGTGCCAGCAGCTTGGTAGGACAGGGCACAGATACGCAGTATTTT
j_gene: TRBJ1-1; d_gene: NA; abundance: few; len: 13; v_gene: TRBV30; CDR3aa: CAWTEGMNTEAFF; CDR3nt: TGTGCCTGGACCGAGGGAATGAACACTGAAGCTTTCTTT
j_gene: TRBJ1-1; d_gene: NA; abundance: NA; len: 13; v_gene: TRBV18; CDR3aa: CASSPGQNTEAFF; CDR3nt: TGTGCCAGCTCACCGGGACAGAACACTGAAGCTTTCTTT
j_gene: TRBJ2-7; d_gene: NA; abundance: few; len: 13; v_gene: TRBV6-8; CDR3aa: CASTGTLSYEQYF; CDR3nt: TGTGCCAGCACCGGGACATTGTCCTACGAGCAGTACTTC
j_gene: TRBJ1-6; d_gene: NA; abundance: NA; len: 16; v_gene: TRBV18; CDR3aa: CASSPFRDRDNSPLHF; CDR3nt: TGTGCCAGCTCACCCTTCCGGGACCGAGATAATTCACCCCTCCACTTT
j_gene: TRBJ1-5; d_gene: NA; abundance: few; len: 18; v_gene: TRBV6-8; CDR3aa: CASSQLGGRIRSNQPQHF; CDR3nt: TGTGCCAGCAGCCAACTCGGGGGGCGCATAAGGAGCAATCAGCCCCAGCATTTT
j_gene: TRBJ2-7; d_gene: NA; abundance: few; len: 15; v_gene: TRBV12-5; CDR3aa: CASGFPGTGRYEQYF; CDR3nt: TGTGCTAGTGGTTTTCCCGGGACGGGTCGGTACGAGCAGTACTTC
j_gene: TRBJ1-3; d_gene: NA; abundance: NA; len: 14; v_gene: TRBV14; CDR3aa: CASSRLGSGNTIYF; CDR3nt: TGTGCCAGCAGCCGATTAGGGTCGGGAAACACCATATATTTT
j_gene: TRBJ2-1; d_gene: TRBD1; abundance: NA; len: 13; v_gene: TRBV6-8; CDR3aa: CASSVGTENEQFF; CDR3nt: TGTGCCAGCAGTGTAGGGACAGAAAATGAGCAGTTCTTC
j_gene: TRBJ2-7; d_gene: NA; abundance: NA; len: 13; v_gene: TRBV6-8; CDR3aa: CASSYRVMGEQYF; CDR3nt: TGTGCCAGCAGTTACAGGGTTATGGGTGAGCAGTACTTC
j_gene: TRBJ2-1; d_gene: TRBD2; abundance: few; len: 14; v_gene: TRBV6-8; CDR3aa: CASSNREGSNEQFF; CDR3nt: TGTGCCAGCAGTAATAGGGAGGGATCCAATGAGCAGTTCTTC
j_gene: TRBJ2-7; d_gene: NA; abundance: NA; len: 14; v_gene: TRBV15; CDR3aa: CATSRGGSSYEQYF; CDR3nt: TGTGCCACCAGCAGAGGTGGATCCTCCTACGAGCAGTACTTC
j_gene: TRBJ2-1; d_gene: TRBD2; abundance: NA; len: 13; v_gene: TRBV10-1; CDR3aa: CASRKSGGDEQFF; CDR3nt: TGCGCCAGCAGGAAGAGCGGGGGCGATGAGCAGTTCTTC
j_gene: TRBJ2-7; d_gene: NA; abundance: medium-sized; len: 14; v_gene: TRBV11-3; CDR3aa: CASSPGRVSYEQYF; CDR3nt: TGTGCCAGCAGCCCAGGACGGGTCTCCTACGAGCAGTACTTC
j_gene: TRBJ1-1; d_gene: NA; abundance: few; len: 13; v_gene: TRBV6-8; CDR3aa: CASSSGRNTEAFF; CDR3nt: TGTGCCAGCAGTAGCGGGAGGAACACTGAAGCTTTCTTT
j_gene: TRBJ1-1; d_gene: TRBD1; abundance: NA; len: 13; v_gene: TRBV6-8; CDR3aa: CATFSTGVLEAFF; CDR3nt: TGTGCCACTTTCAGTACAGGGGTCCTGGAAGCTTTCTTT
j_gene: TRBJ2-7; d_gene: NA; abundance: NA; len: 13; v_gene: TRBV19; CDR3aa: CASSMPPSGEQYF; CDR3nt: TGTGCCAGTAGTATGCCCCCCTCGGGGGAGCAGTACTTC
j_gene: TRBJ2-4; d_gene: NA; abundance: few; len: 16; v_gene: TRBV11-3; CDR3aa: CASSLEAGLAKNIQYF; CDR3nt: TGTGCCAGCAGCTTAGAGGCCGGGTTAGCCAAAAACATTCAGTACTTC
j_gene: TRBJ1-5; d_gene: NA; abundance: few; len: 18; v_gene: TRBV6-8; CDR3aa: CASTLGRTLRTANQPQHF; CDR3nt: TGTGCCAGCACCCTAGGCCGAACACTCAGGACAGCCAATCAGCCCCAGCATTTT
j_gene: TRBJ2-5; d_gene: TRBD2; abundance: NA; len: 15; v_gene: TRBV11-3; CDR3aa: CASSRTSGDQEIQYF; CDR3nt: TGTGCCAGCAGCAGGACTAGCGGGGATCAAGAGATCCAGTACTTC